One and the same sample provided the 18 T cell receptor beta chains below, sequenced in a study of PD-1 blockade in classical Hodgkin lymphoma. The protocol was immunoSEQ multiplex PCR, while the TCRdb copy is restricted to in-frame clones and leaves out a portion. The sample includes 40,000 to 45,000 clones, roughly 80% of them seen just once. All trial patients relapsed after autologous stem cell transplantation. The sequencing used peripheral blood mononuclear cells (PBMCs), collected at baseline. Receptors originate from a human donor with classical Hodgkin lymphoma.

This chain uses TRBV25-1 with TRBJ2-1; D gene uncertain. V dropped 3 bases and J dropped 7 bases, with 10 bases sitting between them. There are 13 residues in the CDR3. The V gene's germline CDR1 is MGHDK and CDR2 SYGVNS. CDR3 nucleotide sequence: TGTGCCAGCAGTGACCCACATCGAAATGAGCAGTTCTTC. Encoded protein: CASSDPHRNEQFF.

Regarding this clone: At the DNA level, this CDR3 is encoded by other sequences in the same sample as well. V and J are TRBV6-5 and TRBJ1-2, with D tentatively TRBD1 (6 bases). The CDR3 extends over 13 amino acids. Germline V gene sequence: CDR1 MNHEY, CDR2 SVGAGI. Trimming shortened V by 5 bases and J by 4 bases, and 11 bases separated the two germline ends. CDR3 protein: CASSPSGVYGYTF. The CDR3 DNA is TGTGCCAGCAGTCCCTCAGGGGTCTATGGCTACACCTTC.

The J gene is TRBJ1-5, the V gene TRBV2, with D perhaps matching TRBD1 (5 bases). The V gene lost 9 bases and the J gene lost 1 base, with 10 bases spanning the gap. The CDR3 spans 13 residues. The germline gives CDR1 SNHLY, CDR2 FYNNEI. The CDR3 sequence: CASARDSNQPQHF. DNA of the CDR3: TGTGCCAGTGCCAGGGACAGCAATCAGCCCCAGCATTTT. Filled out from reference TRBV2 and TRBJ1-5, the complete variable domain reads EPEVTQTPSHQVTQMGQEVILRCVPISNHLYFYWYRQILGQKVEFLVSFYNNEISEKSEIFDDQFSVERPDGSNFTLKIRSTKLEDSAMYFCASARDSNQPQHFGDGTRLSIL.

This clone was seen more than once but under ten times. The chain has TRBV2 and TRBJ1-2; a weak D match, TRBD1 (6 bases). Deletions cut 2 bases from V and 4 bases from J, with 8 bases between. Germline loops: CDR1 SNHLY, CDR2 FYNNEI. This CDR3 region has 13 residues. The CDR3 sequence is CASSERGAYGYTF. In DNA form, the CDR3 reads TGTGCCAGCAGTGAACGGGGGGCCTATGGCTACACCTTC.

The V and J genes are TRBV19 and TRBJ2-7; D unclear. Deletions cut 5 bases from V and 0 bases from J, with 8 bases between. Germline V gene data show CDR1 as LNHDA and CDR2 as SQIVND (reference sequence). The CDR3 length is 13 residues. The DNA for the CDR3 is TGTGCCAGTAGTCGCGCCTCCTCCTACGAGCAGTACTTC. It translates to CASSRASSYEQYF.

J is TRBJ1-1 and V is TRBV25-1; possibly TRBD1 for D (6 bases). The CDR3 runs 14 residues. The germline V gene encodes CDR1 MGHDK and CDR2 SYGVNS. V dropped 5 bases and J dropped 2 bases, with 12 bases sitting between them. DNA of the CDR3: TGTGCCAGCAGTCAAACAGGGCTTAACACTGAAGCTTTCTTT. Protein sequence: CASSQTGLNTEAFF. Full variable domain (rest looked up from reference TRBV25-1 and TRBJ1-1): EADIYQTPRYLVIGTGKKITLECSQTMGHDKMYWYQQDPGMELHLIHYSYGVNSTEKGDLSSESTVSRIRTEHFPLTLESARPSHTSQYLCASSQTGLNTEAFFGQGTRLTVV.

The chain has TRBV5-1 and TRBJ2-2; D possibly matches TRBD1 or TRBD2 (5 bases each). The CDR3 has 19 amino acids. The V and J ends lost 1 base and 4 bases respectively, with 23 bases between them. CDR1 is SGHRS, CDR2 YFSETQ, per germline. CDR3 amino acids: CASSLKVRGPSAGTGELFF. The CDR3 DNA reads TGCGCCAGCAGCTTGAAGGTTCGGGGACCCTCGGCAGGCACCGGGGAGCTGTTTTTT.

This chain uses TRBV6-5 with TRBJ2-3; 7 positions agree with TRBD2. CDR3 length: 15 amino acids. After removal of 0 bases from V and 5 bases from J, the junction contained 5 bases not matched to a gene. From germline, CDR1 is MNHEY and CDR2 SVGAGI. This chain's CDR3 is CASSYSGGSGDTQYF. The CDR3, as DNA: TGTGCCAGCAGTTACTCGGGGGGGAGCGGAGATACGCAGTATTTT.

The gene calls are TRBV5-1 and TRBJ1-1; TRBD1 agrees at 8 bases. The CDR3 has 14 residues. CDR1 and CDR2 (germline): SGHRS, YFSETQ. V gave up 0 bases and J gave up 5 bases; unmatched junction bases: 3. This CDR3 reads CASSLERQGTEAFF. As DNA, the CDR3 is TGCGCCAGCAGCTTGGAGAGACAGGGGACTGAAGCTTTCTTT.

V and J are TRBV28 and TRBJ1-1; TRBD1 matches 7 bases. Germline assignment: CDR1 MDHEN and CDR2 SYDVKM. The V segment lost 6 bases and the J segment 3 bases; nucleotides outside the gene matches: 22. This CDR3 region has 19 residues. For the CDR3, the DNA is TGTGCCAGCAGGAACCTCCCAGGACAGGCGGGGCAGAGCGACACTGAAGCTTTCTTT. Translated: CASRNLPGQAGQSDTEAFF.

The rearrangement uses TRBV7-9 and TRBJ2-2, with 7 nucleotides matching TRBD2. J lost 4 bases, V lost 3 bases, and 2 bases had no gene match. This CDR3 is built from 14 residues. In germline, CDR1 is SEHNR, CDR2 FQNEAQ (reference sequence). The CDR3 nucleotides are TGTGCCAGCAGCTTGGGGACTACCACCGGGGAGCTGTTTTTT. Translated: CASSLGTTTGELFF.

The chain is built from TRBV5-1 and TRBJ2-5; weak D call: TRBD2 (5 bases). Germline V gene sequence: CDR1 SGHRS, CDR2 YFSETQ. Trimming shortened V by 0 bases and J by 2 bases, and 11 bases separated the two germline ends. There are 15 residues in the CDR3. The CDR3 bases are TGCGCCAGCAGCTTGGGAGGGATCCCTCAAGAGACCCAGTACTTC. Its protein is CASSLGGIPQETQYF.

This chain connects TRBV6-4 to TRBJ2-4; TRBD2 matches 10 bases. The CDR3 spans 20 residues. The germline gives CDR1 MRHNA, CDR2 SNTAGT. The J segment lost 0 bases and the V segment lost 6 bases, leaving 17 bases of the junction unmatched. The CDR3 spells CASSGGLKREGLLAKNIQYF. CDR3 coding DNA: TGTGCCAGCAGCGGGGGACTAAAGCGGGAGGGCCTGTTAGCCAAAAACATTCAGTACTTC.

V gene TRBV12-5 combines with J gene TRBJ2-3; D is perhaps TRBD1 or TRBD2 (5 bases each). The CDR3 has 13 amino acids. The V gene's germline CDR1 is LGHNT and CDR2 FRNRAP. The germline V and J ends were trimmed by 7 bases and 4 bases, with 12 bases remaining between them. CDR3 amino acids: CASASRGADTQYF. The CDR3, as DNA: TGTGCTAGTGCCTCCCGGGGCGCAGATACGCAGTATTTT.

This chain uses TRBV4-1 with TRBJ2-1, with 7 positions matching TRBD2. Germline values: CDR1 MGHRA, CDR2 YSYEKL. This CDR3 contains 16 residues. J was trimmed by 0 bases and V by 4 bases; bases with no gene match: 6. CDR3 amino acids: CASSLTGGSSYNEQFF. The CDR3 region has the DNA TGCGCCAGCAGCCTCACGGGGGGAAGCTCCTACAATGAGCAGTTCTTC.

V gene TRBV28 combines with J gene TRBJ1-3; D gene ambiguous. There are 16 residues in the CDR3. Germline CDR1 is MDHEN and CDR2 is SYDVKM. The germline V and J ends were trimmed by 6 bases and 0 bases, with 15 bases remaining between them. The CDR3 bases are TGTGCCAGCAGGACCCCGACGGACCTCTCTGGAAACACCATATATTTT. As protein: CASRTPTDLSGNTIYF.

The chain is built from TRBV7-9 and TRBJ2-7; perhaps D is TRBD1 or TRBD2 (5 bases each). Trimming shortened V by 4 bases and J by 1 base, and 14 bases separated the two germline ends. Germline V lookup: CDR1 SEHNR, CDR2 FQNEAQ (reference sequence). The CDR3 runs 15 residues. The CDR3 loop is CASSSSGRRSYEQYF. DNA for the CDR3: TGTGCCAGCAGCTCTTCGGGACGCCGGTCCTACGAGCAGTACTTC.

This clone was seen a few times. This chain connects TRBV27 to TRBJ1-4; D gene uncertain. The CDR3 loop spans 14 amino acids. Deletions cut 8 bases from V and 0 bases from J, with 10 bases between. CDR1 and CDR2 from the germline V gene are MNHEY and SMNVEV (reference sequence). The CDR3 loop is CASGFQTTNEKLFF. In DNA, the CDR3 is TGTGCCAGCGGCTTCCAGACAACTAATGAAAAACTGTTTTTT.